The clone carrying this TCR beta chain was seen once. The data belong to a study of blood T cells in healthy people across ages. Study-wide context: Using template switching, researchers captured about one barcoded beta molecule for each two T cells.

The CDR3 spans 14 residues. The V gene lost 1 base and the J gene lost 2 bases, with 10 bases spanning the gap. The V gene's germline CDR1 is DFQATT and CDR2 SNEGSKA (reference sequence). Then a second PCR, running about 6 to 12 cycles, was carried out with a sample-barcoded 5' primer and a J-beta primer mix. TCRdb processed the 5' RACE reads anew with MiXCR; each CDR3 protein has one entry. Counted here are about 640,000 distinct CDR3 sequences, roughly 41% occurring once; the ten biggest clones make up around 30%. Sequencing was done on a sample of blood. The V call is TRBV20-1, the J call TRBJ2-3; D call uncertain. This receptor was obtained from an elderly man in good health. In DNA form, the CDR3 reads TGCAGTGCTAGAGGAGACATCCTCACAGATACGCAGTATTTT. Its translation is CSARGDILTDTQYF.